These 17 T cell receptor beta chains were sequenced from one sample in a study of CDR3 diversity in severe acne. TCRdb reanalysed the PCR reads using MiXCR and keeps one entry per CDR3 protein. This table has some 85,000 distinct CDR3 sequences, around 54% appearing once. What was sequenced was blood. The receptor source for this set is a male donor with severe acne vulgaris.

This clonotype was seen only a few times. The J gene is TRBJ1-5, the V gene TRBV6-1, with D possibly matching TRBD1 (5 bases). Germline V gene data show CDR1 as MNHNS and CDR2 as SASEGT. This CDR3 spans 12 amino acids. With 4 bases removed from V and 5 bases from J, the gap between germline ends came to 6 bases. The CDR3 nucleotides read TGTGCCAGCAGTGGAGGGGATCAGCCCCAGCATTTT. Protein sequence: CASSGGDQPQHF.

This clonotype was detected many times. CDR3 in amino acids: CATSRDESGRYNEKLFF. CDR3 coding DNA: TGTGCCACCAGCAGAGATGAATCCGGACGGTATAATGAAAAACTGTTTTTT. V gene TRBV15 combines with J gene TRBJ1-4, with D uncertain. V lost 0 bases and J 4 bases, leaving 15 bases between the germline ends. CDR3 length: 17 amino acids. Germline CDR1 reads LNHNV; CDR2 reads YYDKDF (reference sequence). Drawing the rest from reference TRBV15 and TRBJ1-4, the complete variable domain is DAMVIQNPRYQVTQFGKPVTLSCSQTLNHNVMYWYQQKSSQAPKLLFHYYDKDFNNEADTPDNFQSRRPNTSFCFLDIRSPGLGDTAMYLCATSRDESGRYNEKLFFGSGTQLSVL.

This clonotype has ten or more counts. This chain connects TRBV19 to TRBJ2-1, with 12 bases lining up with TRBD1. The CDR3 runs to 14 residues. V trimming: 7 bases; J trimming: 8 bases; junction bases outside the gene matches: 6. From germline, CDR1 is LNHDA and CDR2 SQIVND (reference sequence). The CDR3 sequence is CASTGTGGGYEQFF. CDR3 bases: TGTGCCAGTACCGGGACAGGGGGCGGCTATGAGCAGTTCTTC.

The chain has TRBV7-6 and TRBJ2-7; 7 bases align to TRBD2. Per germline, CDR1 SGHVS and CDR2 FNYEAQ. There are 15 residues in the CDR3. Germline trimming cut 1 base from V and 0 bases from J; bases unmatched to any gene: 3. The CDR3 region is CASSLGGGSSYEQYF. DNA of the CDR3: TGTGCCAGCAGCTTAGGCGGGGGAAGCTCCTACGAGCAGTACTTC.

Concerning this clonotype itself: With a much larger clone just one base away, this may be a read error. The chain is built from TRBV15 and TRBJ1-2; D may be TRBD1 (6 bases). There are 19 residues in the CDR3. Germline-derived CDR1 and CDR2 are LNHNV and YYDKDF (reference sequence). The V and J ends lost 3 bases and 2 bases respectively, with 25 bases between them. CDR3 DNA sequence: TGTGCCACCAGCAGGGGGGTACAGGGAACGAGAACGGGAAACTATGGCTACACCTTC. This gives the protein CATSRGVQGTRTGNYGYTF.

This clonotype showed up just a few times. The chain recombines TRBV5-4 with TRBJ2-2, with TRBD1 matching 9 bases. J lost 6 bases, V lost 3 bases, and 21 bases had no gene match. The length of the CDR3 is 20 residues. Germline V gene lookup returns CDR1 SGHNT and CDR2 YYREEE (reference sequence). The CDR3 loop is CASSSDGDREGSGDAGELFF. CDR3 coding DNA: TGTGCCAGCAGCTCCGACGGGGACAGGGAAGGTTCGGGAGACGCCGGGGAGCTGTTTTTT.

The chain is built from TRBV7-9 and TRBJ2-1, with 8 bases identical to TRBD2. This CDR3 comprises 15 residues. Trimming at V came to 1 base and at J to 7 bases, leaving 6 bases not matched to a gene. Germline loops: CDR1 SEHNR, CDR2 FQNEAQ (reference sequence). CDR3 sequence: CASSLGLARGNEQFF. The CDR3 bases are TGTGCCAGCAGCTTAGGACTAGCGCGAGGGAATGAGCAGTTCTTC. The variable domain in full, completed from reference TRBV7-9 and TRBJ2-1, reads DTGVSQNPRHKITKRGQNVTFRCDPISEHNRLYWYRQTLGQGPEFLTYFQNEAQLEKSRLLSDRFSAERPKGSFSTLEIQRTEQGDSAMYLCASSLGLARGNEQFFGPGTRLTVL.

The chain carries TRBV7-3 and TRBJ2-7; TRBD1 agrees at 7 bases. CDR1 and CDR2 (germline): SGHTA, FQGTGA. This CDR3 comprises 14 residues. Trimming took 5 bases from V and 2 from J; bases not matched to a gene: 6. The CDR3 loop reads CASSQGTDTYEQYF. CDR3 coding DNA: TGTGCCAGCAGCCAAGGGACAGACACCTACGAGCAGTACTTC.

This clonotype was found many times. The chain has TRBV20-1 and TRBJ2-7; D not resolved. The CDR3 covers 11 residues. V was cut by 5 bases and J by 3 bases, with 8 bases left in between. Germline loops: CDR1 DFQATT, CDR2 SNEGSKA (reference sequence). For the CDR3, the DNA is TGCAGTGCTGAGGAATACTACGAGCAGTACGTC. Translated, it gives CSAEEYYEQYV.

The chain recombines TRBV6-9 with TRBJ2-1; 10 nucleotides align to TRBD1. The CDR3 spans 17 residues. Germline lookup yields CDR1 MNHGY and CDR2 SVAAGI. J gave up 3 bases and V 2 bases, and 7 bases lay outside the gene matches. The CDR3 DNA reads as TGTGCCAGCAGTTATCCGGACAGGGGGATTGACTACAATGAGCAGTTCTTC. Translated, it gives CASSYPDRGIDYNEQFF.

This clonotype was counted ten times or more. The genes are TRBV20-1 and TRBJ2-3; 9 nucleotides match TRBD1. This CDR3 has 14 residues. From germline, CDR1 is DFQATT and CDR2 SNEGSKA (reference sequence). V dropped 6 bases and J dropped 1; count of bases not matched to a gene: 5. This chain's CDR3 is CSAGTGSGTDTQYF. The CDR3 coding sequence is TGCAGTGCAGGGACAGGGAGCGGCACAGATACGCAGTATTTT.

This CDR3 is CASSSISLAGFGDTQYF. The CDR3 DNA is TGTGCCAGCAGCTCAATTTCACTAGCGGGATTTGGAGATACGCAGTATTTT. This chain uses TRBV7-2 with TRBJ2-3; 10 bases map to TRBD2. Germline lookup yields CDR1 SGHTA and CDR2 FQGNSA. V trimming: 4 bases; J trimming: 5 bases; junction bases outside the gene matches: 12. The CDR3 spans 17 residues. Based on the CDR3 plus reference TRBV7-2 and TRBJ2-3, the full variable domain is GAGVSQSPSNKVTEKGKDVELRCDPISGHTALYWYRQSLGQGLEFLIYFQGNSAPDKSGLPSDRFSAERTGGSVSTLTIQRTQQEDSAVYLCASSSISLAGFGDTQYFGPGTRLTVL.

This rearrangement joins TRBV24-1 to TRBJ2-6, with D uncertain. In germline, CDR1 is KGHDR, CDR2 SFDVKD. The CDR3 is 13 residues long. V lost 7 bases to trimming and J lost 7 bases, with 10 bases between them. The CDR3 sequence: CATRAPGANVLTF. DNA for the CDR3: TGTGCCACCAGAGCCCCAGGAGCCAACGTCCTGACTTTC.

V gene TRBV24-1 combines with J gene TRBJ2-3, with 11 positions matching TRBD2. Looked up from germline, CDR1 is KGHDR and CDR2 is SFDVKD. There are 16 residues in the CDR3. V dropped 4 bases and J dropped 11; count of bases not matched to a gene: 13. In DNA, the CDR3 is TGTGCCACCAGTGACCCTGGACTAGCGGGTCCTGATGAGCAGTATTTT. It is translated as CATSDPGLAGPDEQYF.

A word on this clonotype: A much larger clone differs by one base, so this may be a read error. The chain recombines TRBV7-9 with TRBJ2-5; the match to TRBD2 covers 12 bases. This CDR3 has 15 amino acids. Germline V gene lookup returns CDR1 SEHNR and CDR2 FQNEAQ (reference sequence). V shed 5 bases and J 7 bases; nucleotides not matched to a gene: 8. The CDR3 DNA is TGTGCCAGCAGCCCCAAGACTAGCGGGAGAAGGACCCAGTACTTC. Its protein is CASSPKTSGRRTQYF.

This clonotype showed up just once. It is likely a read error, because the conserved phenylalanine at the end of the CDR3 is missing. The chain recombines TRBV11-2 with TRBJ2-1, with 8 positions matching TRBD2. V was pared by 5 bases and J by 8 bases, with 17 bases of the junction left unmatched. Germline values: CDR1 SGHAT, CDR2 FQNNGV. This CDR3 is 17 amino acids long. This CDR3 reads CASSPNFPGTRGDEQFL. The DNA for the CDR3 is TGTGCCAGCAGCCCCAATTTTCCCGGGACTAGAGGCGATGAGCAGTTCCTC.

This clonotype was seen only once. With a much larger clone just one base away, this may be a read error. The chain has TRBV7-2 and TRBJ1-2, with D unclear. Germline CDR1 is SGHTA and CDR2 is FQGNSA. The CDR3 spans 13 residues. The CDR3 here is CASSFSLDYGCTF. The CDR3 DNA reads as TGTGCCAGCAGCTTCAGTTTGGACTATGGCTGCACCTTC. Supplemented by reference TRBV7-2 and TRBJ1-2, the full variable domain reads GAGVSQSPSNKVTEKGKDVELRCDPISGHTALYWYRQSLGQGLEFLIYFQGNSAPDKSGLPSDRFSAERTGGSVSTLTIQRTQQEDSAVYLCASSFSLDYGCTFGSGTRLTVV.